This TCR beta chain was obtained from a study of blood T cell repertoires in COVID-19. This CDR3 is 14 amino acids long. Germline trimming cut 6 bases from V and 0 bases from J; bases unmatched to any gene: 1. Germline V lookup: CDR1 MNHEY, CDR2 SVGEGT. This clone was seen a single time. The data were produced by immunoSEQ multiplex PCR, yet TCRdb's version contains in-frame clones alone and is incomplete. The sample records a few hundred thousand clones, 85% to 90% being singletons. The receptor was derived from a woman aged 40 to 49 who had recovered from COVID-19. The chain uses TRBV6-2 or TRBV6-3 and TRBJ1-5; 8 bases are a match to TRBD1. The sequenced sample consisted of PBMCs or T cells enriched from blood (not recorded which). As DNA, the CDR3 is TGTGCCAGCAGCCAGGGGGCTAGCAATCAGCCCCAGCATTTT. It translates to CASSQGASNQPQHF.